These 31 T cell receptor beta chains share one sample of origin, sequenced in a study of CD8 T cells in Susac syndrome. cDNA came from 0.5 to 1 ug RNA primed by random hexamers. TCRdb ran MiXCR on the immunoSEQ multiplex PCR reads and lists one entry per CDR3 protein. The table includes some 60,000 distinct CDR3 sequences, more than 90% detected once. Sequencing was performed on CD8+ T cells from PBMCs. These TCRs come from a human donor in good health.

V usage is TRBV2 and J usage is TRBJ1-5; possibly TRBD1 for D (6 bases). Germline CDR1 is SNHLY and CDR2 is FYNNEI. V shed 7 bases and J shed 6 bases, with 13 bases lying between them. The CDR3 is 13 residues long. CDR3 region: CASKAGAGQPQHF. The CDR3 region has the DNA TGTGCCAGCAAGGCGGGGGCTGGTCAGCCCCAGCATTTT. The variable domain in full, with the rest retrieved from reference TRBV2 and TRBJ1-5, is EPEVTQTPSHQVTQMGQEVILRCVPISNHLYFYWYRQILGQKVEFLVSFYNNEISEKSEIFDDQFSVERPDGSNFTLKIRSTKLEDSAMYFCASKAGAGQPQHFGDGTRLSIL.

The chain has TRBV7-9 and TRBJ2-1; the D gene could be TRBD1 or TRBD2 (6 bases each). Per the germline V gene, CDR1 is SEHNR and CDR2 is FQNEAQ (reference sequence). The CDR3 extends over 15 amino acids. Deletions cut 5 bases from V and 3 bases from J, with 14 bases between. The CDR3 DNA follows: TGTGCCAGCAGCGCTGGGGGGCGAGACTACAATGAGCAGTTCTTC. Translation: CASSAGGRDYNEQFF. Full variable domain (remainder filled in from reference TRBV7-9 and TRBJ2-1): DTGVSQNPRHKITKRGQNVTFRCDPISEHNRLYWYRQTLGQGPEFLTYFQNEAQLEKSRLLSDRFSAERPKGSFSTLEIQRTEQGDSAMYLCASSAGGRDYNEQFFGPGTRLTVL.

The rearrangement uses TRBV11-2 and TRBJ2-3; D might be TRBD1 (6 bases). Trimming removed 1 base from V and 4 bases from J, with 12 bases in between. The germline V gene encodes CDR1 SGHAT and CDR2 FQNNGV. The CDR3 consists of 15 residues. CDR3 nucleotide sequence: TGTGCCAGCAGCTTAGGAGGGGGAGAGGCAGATACGCAGTATTTT. Protein product: CASSLGGGEADTQYF.

V gene TRBV19 combines with J gene TRBJ1-1; no reliable D call. From germline, CDR1 is LNHDA and CDR2 SQIVND (reference sequence). Trimming shortened V by 7 bases and J by 4 bases, and 7 bases separated the two germline ends. The CDR3 loop spans 11 amino acids. The CDR3 DNA is TGTGCCAGTATTATTGGCACTGAAGCTTTCTTT. Translating it yields CASIIGTEAFF.

This rearrangement joins TRBV3-1 to TRBJ2-1; no definite D call. This CDR3 has 16 residues. Germline V gene sequence: CDR1 LGHDT, CDR2 YNNKEL (reference sequence). V shed 2 bases and J shed 1 base, with 12 bases lying between them. CDR3 DNA: TGTGCCAGCAGCCAACCCAAATCAAGGTCCTACAATGAGCAGTTCTTC. Its protein is CASSQPKSRSYNEQFF.

CDR3 sequence reads: CASSPRSYGFQEGYTF. CDR3 DNA: TGTGCCAGTAGTCCCAGGTCTTACGGTTTTCAAGAAGGCTACACCTTC. The V and J genes are TRBV19 and TRBJ1-2; no reliable D call. CDR1 is LNHDA and CDR2 is SQIVND in the germline V gene (reference sequence). Between the trimmed V and J ends, which lost 5 bases and 8 bases, there was a span of 24 bases. There are 16 residues in the CDR3.

The genes are TRBV13 and TRBJ2-2; perhaps TRBD2 as D (5 bases). Germline CDR1 reads PRHDT; CDR2 reads FYEKMQ (reference sequence). V lost 5 bases and J 6 bases, leaving 10 bases between the germline ends. The CDR3 is made up of 13 amino acids. The CDR3 DNA reads TGTGCCAGCAGCGTCGAGAGGGCCGGGGAGCTGTTTTTT. It yields the protein CASSVERAGELFF.

V gene TRBV19 combines with J gene TRBJ1-2; D might be TRBD1 (5 bases). This CDR3 has 14 residues. Germline CDR1 LNHDA, CDR2 SQIVND (reference sequence). Trimming took 7 bases from V and 4 from J, leaving 16 bases between them. CDR3 sequence reads: CASKSMETAYGYTF. The CDR3 nucleotides are TGTGCCAGTAAAAGTATGGAGACAGCCTATGGCTACACCTTC.

This sequence joins TRBV4-1 and TRBJ2-1, with a weak D call TRBD1 (5 bases). Germline V gene lookup returns CDR1 MGHRA and CDR2 YSYEKL. This CDR3 comprises 15 residues. The ends were cut back, 2 bases at V and 2 bases at J, with 10 bases in the middle. CDR3 DNA sequence: TGCGCCAGCAGCCAAACAGGCTTTGCCTACAATGAGCAGTTCTTC. This sequence encodes CASSQTGFAYNEQFF.

This clonotype was observed a single time. V usage is TRBV4-2 and J usage is TRBJ1-1; the D is unclear. Germline V gives CDR1 LGHNA, CDR2 YNFKEQ. The CDR3 has 14 residues. V lost 4 bases and J lost 4, with 13 bases in between. The CDR3 spells CASSRHRELTEAFF. CDR3 DNA: TGTGCCAGCAGCCGCCACAGAGAGCTCACTGAAGCTTTCTTT.

This chain joins TRBV18 and TRBJ2-5; TRBD2 matches at 14 bases. The germline V gene encodes CDR1 KGHSH and CDR2 LQKENI. This CDR3 is 18 amino acids long. The J segment lost 5 bases and the V segment lost 2 bases, leaving 10 bases of the junction unmatched. The CDR3: CASSPGTSGGRVWETQYF. DNA for the CDR3: TGTGCCAGCTCACCAGGGACTAGCGGGGGCCGGGTCTGGGAGACCCAGTACTTC.

The genes are TRBV11-2 and TRBJ2-1, with unresolved D. Trimming stripped 2 bases from V and 8 bases from J, with 16 bases between. The CDR3 sequence is 15 residues long. From germline, CDR1 is SGHAT and CDR2 FQNNGV. The DNA of the CDR3 is TGTGCCAGCAGCTTATATGGTCCGGGCGGCGATGAGCAGTTCTTC. Amino acid sequence: CASSLYGPGGDEQFF.

The DNA of the CDR3 is TGTGCCAGCAGCTCCCGGGCCTGGGAGCAGTTCTTC. Translated: CASSSRAWEQFF. This sequence joins TRBV7-9 and TRBJ2-1; D not resolved. CDR1 and CDR2 (germline): SEHNR, FQNEAQ (reference sequence). V lost 4 bases, J lost 10 bases, and 11 bases lay in between. The CDR3 runs to 12 residues. Looking up the rest from reference TRBV7-9 and TRBJ2-1 gives the full variable domain: DTGVSQNPRHKITKRGQNVTFRCDPISEHNRLYWYRQTLGQGPEFLTYFQNEAQLEKSRLLSDRFSAERPKGSFSTLEIQRTEQGDSAMYLCASSSRAWEQFFGPGTRLTVL.

The chain carries TRBV4-2 and TRBJ2-7; TRBD2 matches at 10 bases. Germline lookup yields CDR1 LGHNA and CDR2 YNFKEQ. J was trimmed by 5 bases and V by 0 bases; bases with no gene match: 7. This CDR3 region has 16 residues. CDR3 nucleotide sequence: TGTGCCAGCAGCCAAGATTTGGCTAGCGGGGGCCACGAGCAGTACTTC. It yields the protein CASSQDLASGGHEQYF.

The V call is TRBV29-1, the J call TRBJ1-2; a possible D gene is TRBD1 (6 bases). V dropped 4 bases and J dropped 3 bases, with 9 bases sitting between them. Germline V gene sequence: CDR1 SQVTM, CDR2 ANQGSEA. The CDR3 spans 12 residues. The CDR3 protein is CSVVGQYYGYTF. The CDR3 coding sequence is TGCAGCGTTGTCGGACAGTACTATGGCTACACCTTC. Combining the CDR3 with reference TRBV29-1 and TRBJ1-2 gives the whole variable domain SAVISQKPSRDICQRGTSLTIQCQVDSQVTMMFWYRQQPGQSLTLIATANQGSEATYESGFVIDKFPISRPNLTFSTLTVSNMSPEDSSIYLCSVVGQYYGYTFGSGTRLTVV.

J is TRBJ2-7 and V is TRBV3-1; D is unresolved. Trimming stripped 8 bases from V and 3 bases from J, with 8 bases between. Per the germline V gene, CDR1 is LGHDT and CDR2 is YNNKEL (reference sequence). CDR3 length: 11 residues. CDR3 amino acids: CASSGDYEQYF. CDR3 coding DNA: TGTGCCAGCTCGGGTGACTACGAGCAGTACTTC.

This chain uses TRBV20-1 with TRBJ1-3, with D hard to call. The CDR3 is 15 amino acids. Looked up from germline, CDR1 is DFQATT and CDR2 is SNEGSKA (reference sequence). V dropped 0 bases and J dropped 0 bases, with 9 bases sitting between them. The CDR3 DNA follows: TGCAGTGCTAGAGACATGCTCAGCTCTGGAAACACCATATATTTT. Encoded protein: CSARDMLSSGNTIYF.

The chain uses TRBV6-5 and TRBJ2-7; TRBD1 matches 8 bases. The CDR3 totals 19 residues. CDR1 is MNHEY, CDR2 SVGAGI, per germline. With V trimmed by 0 bases and J by 2 bases, 15 bases remained unmatched. CDR3 nucleotides: TGTGCCAGCAGTTACTCGACCGAGGGACAGGCTAGTCCCGCCTACGAGCAGTACTTC. Translated: CASSYSTEGQASPAYEQYF.

This clonotype is a singleton in its sample. V gene TRBV7-9 combines with J gene TRBJ2-2; 7 nucleotides align to TRBD1. The CDR3 is 17 residues long. Germline lookup yields CDR1 SEHNR and CDR2 FQNEAQ (reference sequence). V was clipped by 10 bases and J by 3 bases; unmatched bases: 17. CDR3 region: CANPGPDRAPDTGELFF. CDR3 DNA sequence: TGTGCCAACCCTGGTCCCGACAGGGCCCCCGACACCGGGGAGCTGTTTTTT.

The gene calls are TRBV7-3 and TRBJ2-1; D is unclear. Trimming cost V 8 bases and J 0 bases, with 14 bases left between them. Germline lookup yields CDR1 SGHTA and CDR2 FQGTGA. This CDR3 is 15 amino acids long. The CDR3 DNA reads as TGTGCCAGCTCGTTGGGCCCAAGCTCCTACAATGAGCAGTTCTTC. Protein: CASSLGPSSYNEQFF. Together with reference TRBV7-3 and TRBJ2-1, the CDR3 gives the full variable domain: GAGVSQTPSNKVTEKGKYVELRCDPISGHTALYWYRQSLGQGPEFLIYFQGTGAADDSGLPNDRFFAVRPEGSVSTLKIQRTERGDSAVYLCASSLGPSSYNEQFFGPGTRLTVL.

V and J are TRBV6-5 and TRBJ1-2; 9 bases agree with TRBD1. The V and J ends lost 0 bases and 4 bases, in that order; junction bases with no gene match: 0. The CDR3 runs 14 residues. Germline CDR1 reads MNHEY; CDR2 reads SVGAGI. The CDR3 bases are TGTGCCAGCAGTTACTCGGACAGGGGCTATGGCTACACCTTC. Protein: CASSYSDRGYGYTF.

In this sample, this clonotype turned up a few times. The chain is built from TRBV6-1 and TRBJ2-5; the D gene is possibly TRBD2 (5 bases). The CDR3 loop spans 12 amino acids. Germline V gene sequence: CDR1 MNHNS, CDR2 SASEGT. V was shortened by 5 bases and J by 4 bases, with 8 bases between the two germline ends. CDR3 residues: CASSSRGETQYF. The DNA of the CDR3 is TGTGCCAGCAGTTCCCGGGGAGAGACCCAGTACTTC.

The genes are TRBV29-1 and TRBJ2-2; D assignment may be TRBD1 or TRBD2 (6 bases each). V was pared by 2 bases and J by 5 bases, with 12 bases between. The germline V gene encodes CDR1 SQVTM and CDR2 ANQGSEA. This CDR3 is 14 amino acids long. In DNA, the CDR3 is TGCAGCGTTGAATCGGAGGGGGGAACCGGGGAGCTGTTTTTT. It translates to CSVESEGGTGELFF.

V gene TRBV19 combines with J gene TRBJ1-6; D is ambiguous. Trimming stripped 3 bases from V and 4 bases from J, with 13 bases between. From germline, CDR1 is LNHDA and CDR2 SQIVND (reference sequence). The CDR3 contains 16 residues. CDR3 nucleotides: TGTGCCAGTAGTATCAACTCGGGAGGGTATAATTCACCCCTCCACTTT. Its protein is CASSINSGGYNSPLHF. The full variable domain, its missing parts supplied by reference TRBV19 and TRBJ1-6, is DGGITQSPKYLFRKEGQNVTLSCEQNLNHDAMYWYRQDPGQGLRLIYYSQIVNDFQKGDIAEGYSVSREKKESFPLTVTSAQKNPTAFYLCASSINSGGYNSPLHFGNGTRLTVT.

The V call is TRBV7-9, the J call TRBJ2-7; D ambiguous. Germline V gene data show CDR1 as SEHNR and CDR2 as FQNEAQ (reference sequence). V was cut by 0 bases and J by 7 bases, with 10 bases left in between. The CDR3 is 13 amino acids. This CDR3 is CASSLAGVWEQYF. The CDR3 DNA reads TGTGCCAGCAGCTTAGCTGGGGTTTGGGAGCAGTACTTC.

The chain combines TRBV12-3 or TRBV12-4 with TRBJ1-1, with D tentatively TRBD1 (6 bases). This CDR3 spans 14 amino acids. Trimming took 5 bases from V and 2 from J, leaving 12 bases between them. The DNA for the CDR3 is TGTGCCAGCAGTACAGGACAGTTAAACACTGAAGCTTTCTTT. Amino acids: CASSTGQLNTEAFF.

The chain employs TRBV7-9 and TRBJ1-2, with D unresolved. V dropped 1 base and J dropped 2 bases, with 8 bases sitting between them. This CDR3 has 14 amino acids. Germline CDR1 reads SEHNR; CDR2 reads FQNEAQ (reference sequence). CDR3 bases: TGTGCCAGCAGCTTAGGGTTCGCGAACTATGGCTACACCTTC. Translating it yields CASSLGFANYGYTF. Full variable domain (remainder filled in from reference TRBV7-9 and TRBJ1-2): DTGVSQNPRHKITKRGQNVTFRCDPISEHNRLYWYRQTLGQGPEFLTYFQNEAQLEKSRLLSDRFSAERPKGSFSTLEIQRTEQGDSAMYLCASSLGFANYGYTFGSGTRLTVV.

Note on this clonotype: This likely comes from a read error, as the CDR3 has no conserved phenylalanine or tryptophan at its end. The CDR3 region has the DNA TGTGCCAGCAGTGAAGTTTTTGGACAGGGGGTCAATGAGCAGTTCCTC. Encoded protein: CASSEVFGQGVNEQFL. This rearrangement joins TRBV2 to TRBJ2-1; 10 bases map to TRBD1. Trimming at V came to 1 base and at J to 6 bases, leaving 6 bases not matched to a gene. This CDR3 region has 16 residues. Germline V gene data show CDR1 as SNHLY and CDR2 as FYNNEI.

The chain uses TRBV20-1 and TRBJ2-3; the match to TRBD2 covers 7 bases. The CDR3 runs 15 residues. CDR1 DFQATT and CDR2 SNEGSKA come from the germline V gene (reference sequence). V gave up 3 bases and J gave up 2 bases; unmatched junction bases: 8. The chain's CDR3 is CSASSAGEVTDTQYF. As DNA, the CDR3 is TGCAGTGCTAGTTCTGCGGGGGAAGTCACAGATACGCAGTATTTT.

The rearrangement uses TRBV11-2 and TRBJ1-2; 7 bases agree with TRBD1. The CDR3 has 14 residues. V dropped 5 bases and J dropped 6; count of bases not matched to a gene: 9. CDR1 and CDR2 (germline): SGHAT, FQNNGV. The CDR3 protein is CASSPSRQGNGYTF. The CDR3 DNA is TGTGCCAGCAGCCCGTCCCGACAGGGAAATGGCTACACCTTC. Together with reference TRBV11-2 and TRBJ1-2, the CDR3 gives the full variable domain: EAGVAQSPRYKIIEKRQSVAFWCNPISGHATLYWYQQILGQGPKLLIQFQNNGVVDDSQLPKDRFSAERLKGVDSTLKIQPAKLEDSAVYLCASSPSRQGNGYTFGSGTRLTVV.

The V and J genes are TRBV7-2 and TRBJ1-2; D call uncertain. Germline CDR1 and CDR2: SGHTA and FQGNSA. This CDR3 is built from 13 residues. V was pared by 5 bases and J by 4 bases, with 11 bases between. The CDR3 region has the DNA TGTGCCAGCAGCCCAGGAGGGAGCTATGGCTACACCTTC. It is translated as CASSPGGSYGYTF. Full variable domain (outside the CDR3, taken from reference TRBV7-2 and TRBJ1-2): GAGVSQSPSNKVTEKGKDVELRCDPISGHTALYWYRQSLGQGLEFLIYFQGNSAPDKSGLPSDRFSAERTGGSVSTLTIQRTQQEDSAVYLCASSPGGSYGYTFGSGTRLTVV.